The 19 T cell receptor beta chains given below trace back to one sample, sequenced in a study of T cells after yellow fever vaccination. MiXCR was run by TCRdb on the 5' RACE reads, yielding one entry per CDR3 protein. In the table there are about 210,000 distinct CDR3 sequences, approximately 3.3% of which are singletons. The sample here was CD4+ T cells sorted from PBMCs, taken 10 days after the yellow fever booster vaccination. The receptors stem from a man aged 18-30 years who received the YFV17D yellow fever vaccine.

This clonotype was detected ten times or more. V is TRBV6-4 and J is TRBJ2-3; no firm D call. CDR3 length: 15 amino acids. The V and J ends lost 2 bases and 2 bases respectively, with 11 bases between them. The germline gives CDR1 MRHNA, CDR2 SNTAGT. CDR3 sequence: CASSDRGVDTDTQYF. CDR3 sequence (DNA): TGTGCCAGCAGTGACCGCGGCGTGGACACAGATACGCAGTATTTT.

This clonotype came up a few times. This chain uses TRBV15 with TRBJ2-1, with TRBD2 matching 9 bases. This CDR3 is built from 15 residues. Trimming removed 0 bases from V and 8 bases from J; junction bases left unmatched: 5. Germline CDR1 LNHNV, CDR2 YYDKDF (reference sequence). CDR3 nucleotides: TGTGCCACCAGCAGAGAATTGACTAGCGGTTATGAGCAGTTCTTC. Translation gives CATSRELTSGYEQFF.

The chain employs TRBV29-1 and TRBJ1-1; the D gene is possibly TRBD1 (5 bases). Between the trimmed V and J ends, which lost 4 bases and 4 bases, there was a span of 19 bases. Germline V lookup: CDR1 SQVTM, CDR2 ANQGSEA. The CDR3 loop spans 15 amino acids. CDR3 residues: CSVATLSGSGTEAFF. The CDR3 bases are TGCAGCGTTGCAACCTTGTCAGGGTCGGGCACTGAAGCTTTCTTT.

This clonotype was detected a few times. The rearrangement uses TRBV3-1 and TRBJ2-3, with D perhaps matching TRBD1 (6 bases). The CDR3 sequence is 15 residues long. Germline values: CDR1 LGHDT, CDR2 YNNKEL (reference sequence). V was shortened by 4 bases and J by 2 bases, with 13 bases between the two germline ends. CDR3 bases: TGTGCCAGCAGCCCGACAGGTGATTTCACAGATACGCAGTATTTT. Protein: CASSPTGDFTDTQYF.

This clonotype was recorded many times. This chain connects TRBV18 to TRBJ2-6; perhaps D is TRBD1 or TRBD2 (5 bases each). This CDR3 contains 15 residues. V lost 4 bases and J lost 2, with 9 bases in between. The germline CDR1 and CDR2 sequences are KGHSH and LQKENI. The CDR3 reads CASSQVGAGANVLTF. The DNA of the CDR3 is TGTGCCAGCTCACAAGTGGGGGCTGGGGCCAACGTCCTGACTTTC.

There are many counts of this clonotype. The CDR3 sequence is CASSLLSQVTGELFF. The CDR3, as DNA: TGCGCCAGCAGCTTGTTATCTCAGGTCACCGGGGAGCTGTTTTTT. The gene calls are TRBV5-1 and TRBJ2-2, with D unclear. The germline gives CDR1 SGHRS, CDR2 YFSETQ. With 1 base removed from V and 4 bases from J, the gap between germline ends came to 11 bases. There are 15 residues in the CDR3. The full variable domain, its missing parts supplied by reference TRBV5-1 and TRBJ2-2, is KAGVTQTPRYLIKTRGQQVTLSCSPISGHRSVSWYQQTPGQGLQFLFEYFSETQRNKGNFPGRFSGRQFSNSRSEMNVSTLELGDSALYLCASSLLSQVTGELFFGEGSRLTVL.

The chain carries TRBV20-1 and TRBJ1-4; TRBD1 might be the D (5 bases). Trimming left V 6 bases short and J 6 bases short, with 14 bases between. The V gene's germline CDR1 is DFQATT and CDR2 SNEGSKA (reference sequence). The CDR3 spans 13 residues. CDR3 in amino acids: CSATRAGYEKLFF. The CDR3 DNA reads TGCAGTGCCACCCGGGCAGGGTATGAAAAACTGTTTTTT.

This clonotype was recorded at least ten times. The CDR3 coding sequence is TGCAGTGCCACGTCACCTAGGAGCGGGGGGGCGTACGAGCAGTACTTC. Its translation is CSATSPRSGGAYEQYF. The gene calls are TRBV20-1 and TRBJ2-7; TRBD2 aligns across 10 bases. J gave up 4 bases and V 6 bases, and 15 bases lay outside the gene matches. The germline V gene has CDR1 DFQATT and CDR2 SNEGSKA (reference sequence). This CDR3 contains 16 residues.

This clonotype was detected a few times. The chain employs TRBV7-2 and TRBJ1-2; maybe TRBD1 (5 bases). The CDR3 sequence is 15 residues long. Germline loops: CDR1 SGHTA, CDR2 FQGNSA. Between the trimmed V and J ends, which lost 1 base and 8 bases, there was a span of 17 bases. CDR3 nucleotide sequence: TGTGCCAGCAGCTTAGAGTTCAGGGAGGGGATCGGCTACACCTTC. Its translation is CASSLEFREGIGYTF. The whole variable domain, filled in from reference TRBV7-2 and TRBJ1-2, reads GAGVSQSPSNKVTEKGKDVELRCDPISGHTALYWYRQSLGQGLEFLIYFQGNSAPDKSGLPSDRFSAERTGGSVSTLTIQRTQQEDSAVYLCASSLEFREGIGYTFGSGTRLTVV.

This clonotype showed up many times. The V gene is TRBV10-3, the J gene TRBJ1-4, with D tentatively TRBD1 (5 bases). This CDR3 contains 14 residues. Trimming cost V 10 bases and J 1 base, with 13 bases left between them. CDR1 ENHRY and CDR2 SYGVKD come from the germline V gene. The CDR3 here is CATHGAGTNEKLFF. The CDR3 nucleotides read TGTGCCACCCATGGGGCAGGAACTAATGAAAAACTGTTTTTT.

This clonotype was counted ten times or more. V gene TRBV13 combines with J gene TRBJ2-1; D tentatively fits TRBD1 or TRBD2 (5 bases each). CDR1 and CDR2 from the germline V gene are PRHDT and FYEKMQ (reference sequence). This CDR3 has 15 residues. V was pared by 5 bases and J by 0 bases, with 11 bases between. The chain's CDR3 is CASSRDLSSYNEQFF. In DNA form, the CDR3 reads TGTGCCAGCAGCCGGGACCTCAGCTCCTACAATGAGCAGTTCTTC.

This clonotype was picked up a small number of times. The chain couples TRBV9 to TRBJ2-5; 11 bases match TRBD2. The CDR3 is made up of 15 amino acids. Per the germline V gene, CDR1 is SGDLS and CDR2 is YYNGEE. V dropped 3 bases and J dropped 2; count of bases not matched to a gene: 3. DNA of the CDR3: TGTGCCAGCAGCGCAGGACTAGCGGGTCAAGAGACCCAGTACTTC. Translated: CASSAGLAGQETQYF.

In this sample, this clonotype turned up a few times. This sequence joins TRBV7-9 and TRBJ2-1; either TRBD1 or TRBD2 may supply D (5 bases each). Germline CDR1 reads SEHNR; CDR2 reads FQNEAQ (reference sequence). This CDR3 is built from 12 residues. V gave up 2 bases and J gave up 10 bases, with 9 bases separating them. CDR3 nucleotides: TGTGCCAGCAGCTTATGGGGGTTGGAGCAGTTCTTC. This codes for CASSLWGLEQFF.

There are many counts of this clonotype. J is TRBJ1-4 and V is TRBV5-6, with D possibly TRBD1 on 5 matching bases. The CDR3 spans 15 residues. The V end was cut by 3 bases, the J end by 7 bases, with 16 bases between. Germline CDR1 SGHDT, CDR2 YYEEEE. In DNA, the CDR3 is TGTGCCAGCAGCTCCCCTACAGGAGTAACTGAAAAACTGTTTTTT. This encodes CASSSPTGVTEKLFF.

In its sample, this clonotype was seen many times. The chain carries TRBV7-9 and TRBJ1-5; a possible D gene is TRBD1 (6 bases). Germline V gene sequence: CDR1 SEHNR, CDR2 FQNEAQ (reference sequence). The CDR3 extends over 15 amino acids. The ends were cut back, 5 bases at V and 4 bases at J, with 15 bases in the middle. This CDR3 reads CASSLSEGGNQPQHF. As DNA, the CDR3 is TGTGCCAGCAGCCTTAGTGAGGGGGGGAATCAGCCCCAGCATTTT.

The V call is TRBV20-1, the J call TRBJ2-4; D is undetermined. Germline V gene data show CDR1 as DFQATT and CDR2 as SNEGSKA (reference sequence). Trimming took off 1 base at V and 0 bases at J, with 4 bases between the two ends. The CDR3 is made up of 13 amino acids. The CDR3 region has the DNA TGCAGTGCTAGAGTAGTAGCCAAAAACATTCAGTACTTC. Protein: CSARVVAKNIQYF.

This clonotype came up a few times. The chain employs TRBV15 and TRBJ1-4; TRBD1 is a possible D gene (6 bases). Germline V gives CDR1 LNHNV, CDR2 YYDKDF (reference sequence). The CDR3 covers 17 residues. V gave up 2 bases and J gave up 10 bases, with 23 bases separating them. The CDR3 bases are TGTGCCACCAGCAGACGGCAAAAGGGCACAGGGTCAGGAAAACTGTTTTTT. Translated, it gives CATSRRQKGTGSGKLFF. Drawing the rest from reference TRBV15 and TRBJ1-4, the complete variable domain is DAMVIQNPRYQVTQFGKPVTLSCSQTLNHNVMYWYQQKSSQAPKLLFHYYDKDFNNEADTPDNFQSRRPNTSFCFLDIRSPGLGDTAMYLCATSRRQKGTGSGKLFFGSGTQLSVL.

This clonotype was found many times. The CDR3 reads CASSPGLAGFYNEQFF. CDR3 nucleotide sequence: TGTGCCAGCAGCCCGGGACTAGCGGGCTTCTACAATGAGCAGTTCTTC. This chain links TRBV7-9 with TRBJ2-1; TRBD2 aligns across 12 bases. The CDR3 runs 16 residues. Trimming took 5 bases from V and 3 from J; bases not matched to a gene: 5. Germline values: CDR1 SEHNR, CDR2 FQNEAQ (reference sequence).

This clonotype qualifies as medium-sized. The chain combines TRBV7-2 with TRBJ2-7; perhaps TRBD1 as D (5 bases). The V and J ends lost 3 bases and 3 bases respectively, with 9 bases between them. Germline V gene sequence: CDR1 SGHTA, CDR2 FQGNSA. The CDR3 has 13 amino acids. The chain's CDR3 is CASSFRRGYEQYF. The CDR3 region has the DNA TGTGCCAGCAGCTTTCGTAGGGGCTACGAGCAGTACTTC. The entire variable domain, with the rest obtained from reference TRBV7-2 and TRBJ2-7, is as follows: GAGVSQSPSNKVTEKGKDVELRCDPISGHTALYWYRQSLGQGLEFLIYFQGNSAPDKSGLPSDRFSAERTGGSVSTLTIQRTQQEDSAVYLCASSFRRGYEQYFGPGTRLTVT.